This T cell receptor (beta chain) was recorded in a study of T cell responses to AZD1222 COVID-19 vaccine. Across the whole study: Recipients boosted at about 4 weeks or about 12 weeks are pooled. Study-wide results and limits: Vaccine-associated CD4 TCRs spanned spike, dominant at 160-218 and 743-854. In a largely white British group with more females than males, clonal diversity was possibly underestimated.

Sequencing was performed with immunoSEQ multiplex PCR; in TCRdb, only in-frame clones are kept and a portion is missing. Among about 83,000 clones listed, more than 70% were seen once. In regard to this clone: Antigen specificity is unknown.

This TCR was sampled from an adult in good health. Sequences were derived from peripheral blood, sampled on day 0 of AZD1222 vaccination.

The CDR3 DNA is TGTGCCAGCAGTCCATACGGTCCCGAGTACGAGCAGTACTTC. This translates into CASSPYGPEYEQYF. The gene calls are TRBV27 and TRBJ2-7, with D uncertain. Germline V gene sequence: CDR1 MNHEY, CDR2 SMNVEV (reference sequence). The CDR3 is made up of 14 amino acids. V lost 5 bases and J 4 bases, leaving 15 bases between the germline ends.